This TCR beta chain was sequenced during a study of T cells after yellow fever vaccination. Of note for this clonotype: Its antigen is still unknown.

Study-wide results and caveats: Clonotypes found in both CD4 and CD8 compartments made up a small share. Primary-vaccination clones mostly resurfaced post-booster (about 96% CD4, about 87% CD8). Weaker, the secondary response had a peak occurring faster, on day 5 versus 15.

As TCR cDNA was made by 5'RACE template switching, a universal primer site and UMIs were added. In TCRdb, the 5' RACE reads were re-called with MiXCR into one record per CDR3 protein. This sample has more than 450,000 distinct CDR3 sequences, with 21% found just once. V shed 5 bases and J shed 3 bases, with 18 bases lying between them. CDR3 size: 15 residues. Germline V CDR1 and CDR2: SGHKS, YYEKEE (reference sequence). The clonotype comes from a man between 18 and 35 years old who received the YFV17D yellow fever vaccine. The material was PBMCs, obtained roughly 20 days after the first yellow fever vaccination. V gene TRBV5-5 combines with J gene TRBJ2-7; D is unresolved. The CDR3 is CASRETGKAFYEQYF. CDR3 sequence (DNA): TGTGCCAGCAGGGAGACCGGAAAGGCTTTCTACGAGCAGTACTTC.